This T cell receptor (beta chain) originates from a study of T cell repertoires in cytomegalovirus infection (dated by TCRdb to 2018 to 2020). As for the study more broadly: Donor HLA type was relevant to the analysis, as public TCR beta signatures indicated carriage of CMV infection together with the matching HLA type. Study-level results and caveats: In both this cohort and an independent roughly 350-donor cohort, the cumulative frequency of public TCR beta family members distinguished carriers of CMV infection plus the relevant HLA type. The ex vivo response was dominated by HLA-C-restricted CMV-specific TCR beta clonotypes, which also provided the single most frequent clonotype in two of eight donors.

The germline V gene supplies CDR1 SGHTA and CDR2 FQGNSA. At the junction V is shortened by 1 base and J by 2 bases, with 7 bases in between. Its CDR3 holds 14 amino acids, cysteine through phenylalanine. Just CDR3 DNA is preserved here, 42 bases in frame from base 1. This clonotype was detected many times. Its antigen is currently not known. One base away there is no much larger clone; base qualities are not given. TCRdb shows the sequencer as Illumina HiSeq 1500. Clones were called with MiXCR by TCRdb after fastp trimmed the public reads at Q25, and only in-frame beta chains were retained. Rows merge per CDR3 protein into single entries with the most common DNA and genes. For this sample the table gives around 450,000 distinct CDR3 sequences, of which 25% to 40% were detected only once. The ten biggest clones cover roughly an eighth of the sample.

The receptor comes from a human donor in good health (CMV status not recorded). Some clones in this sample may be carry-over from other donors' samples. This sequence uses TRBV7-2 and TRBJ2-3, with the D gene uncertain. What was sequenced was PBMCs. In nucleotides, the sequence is TGTGCCAGCAGCTTAGACAGTTTCACAGATACGCAGTATTTT. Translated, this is CASSLDSFTDTQYF.